Listed below are T cell receptor beta chains from one sample, sequenced in a study of regulatory T cells in long-lasting Graves disease. TCRdb re-derived calls from the multiplex PCR reads in MiXCR, one entry per CDR3 protein. The table has hundreds of thousands of distinct CDR3 sequences, under 20% seen once. Specimen: peripheral blood mononuclear cells (PBMCs), collected at new diagnosis, from a patient treated with antithyroid drugs. The receptors were sampled from a female donor with Graves disease. The CDR3 runs from the conserved cysteine through the conserved F or W. D genes are given only for firm matches. Size values are once, few and many counts, or a class for expanded clones, and some rows have none.

CDR3 protein	CDR3 DNA	CDR3 length	clone size	V gene	D gene	J gene
CASSSWTGVDQPQHF	TGTGCCAGCAGTTCCTGGACAGGGGTGGATCAGCCCCAGCATTTT	15	many	TRBV27	TRBD1	TRBJ1-5
CASSPRWDYEQYF	TGTGCCAGCAGCCCCAGGTGGGACTACGAGCAGTACTTC	13	many	TRBV27	.	TRBJ2-7
CASSYTEGSTDTQYF	TGTGCCAGCAGTTACACCGAAGGATCGACAGATACGCAGTATTTT	15	few	TRBV27	.	TRBJ2-3
CASSKDRDRVEQYF	TGTGCCAGCTCAAAGGACAGAGATCGGGTCGAGCAGTACTTC	14	.	TRBV19	.	TRBJ2-7
CASSQDFSQRPTDTQYF	TGTGCCAGCAGCCAAGATTTCTCGCAAAGGCCCACAGATACGCAGTATTTT	17	few	TRBV3-1	.	TRBJ2-3
CASSYAVAGGPEGQETQYF	TGTGCCAGCAGCTACGCTGTAGCGGGGGGACCGGAAGGCCAAGAGACCCAGTACTTC	19	many	TRBV6-2/TRBV6-3	TRBD2	TRBJ2-5
CSARASGWGETQYF	TGCAGTGCTAGAGCGTCGGGATGGGGAGAGACCCAGTACTTC	14	few	TRBV20-1	.	TRBJ2-5
CASLGSPSYEQYF	TGTGCCTCGCTTGGTAGCCCCTCCTACGAGCAGTACTTC	13	.	TRBV10-3	.	TRBJ2-7
CASLPGGSNYGYTF	TGCGCCAGCTTGCCTGGGGGTTCGAACTATGGCTACACCTTC	14	few	TRBV5-1	.	TRBJ1-2
CASSYSKAGDSPLHF	TGTGCCAGCAGTTACTCGAAAGCAGGGGACTCACCCCTCCACTTT	15	many	TRBV6-5	.	TRBJ1-6
CASSGGGNQPQHF	TGTGCCAGCTCGGGGGGAGGAAATCAGCCCCAGCATTTT	13	.	TRBV18	.	TRBJ1-5
CASSQRRGRIYEQYF	TGTGCCAGCAGCCAGCGTCGCGGGAGGATTTACGAGCAGTACTTC	15	.	TRBV3-1	TRBD2	TRBJ2-7
CASSREGLAGLEQYF	TGTGCCAGCAGCCGCGAGGGACTAGCGGGACTCGAGCAGTACTTC	15	many	TRBV3-1	TRBD2	TRBJ2-7
CASSLAGQANQPQHF	TGTGCCAGCAGCTTAGCGGGACAGGCCAATCAGCCCCAGCATTTT	15	many	TRBV7-2	TRBD1	TRBJ1-5
CASSSVGTSGRLDTQYF	TGTGCCAGCAGTTCCGTCGGAACTAGCGGGAGGTTAGATACGCAGTATTTT	17	many	TRBV28	TRBD2	TRBJ2-3
CATGRREGGGELFF	TGTGCCACCGGACGTCGGGAGGGCGGCGGGGAGCTGTTTTTT	14	few	TRBV11-3	TRBD2	TRBJ2-2
CSAGSGQGNTDTQYF	TGCAGTGCCGGAAGTGGACAGGGGAACACAGATACGCAGTATTTT	15	.	TRBV20-1	TRBD1	TRBJ2-3
CASSPQGLRQETQYF	TGTGCCAGCAGTCCACAGGGACTGAGACAAGAGACCCAGTACTTC	15	few	TRBV6-1	.	TRBJ2-5
CVSRGTWGGDQPQHF	TGTGTCAGCAGGGGAACGTGGGGTGGCGATCAGCCCCAGCATTTT	15	.	TRBV28	.	TRBJ1-5
CASSSQRGGLVPLHF	TGTGCCAGCTCATCTCAAAGAGGGGGCTTGGTACCCCTCCACTTT	15	many	TRBV18	TRBD1	TRBJ1-6
CASSLGQGNTDTQYF	TGTGCCAGCAGTTTGGGACAGGGAAACACAGATACGCAGTATTTT	15	many	TRBV7-9	TRBD1	TRBJ2-3
CASSFSAFSAYEQYF	TGTGCCAGCAGTTTTTCGGCATTTTCCGCCTACGAGCAGTACTTC	15	many	TRBV28	.	TRBJ2-7
CASVIRDRVYF	TGTGCTAGTGTCATCCGGGACAGGGTCTACTTC	11	many	TRBV12-5	TRBD1	TRBJ2-7
CASSSGRNTGELFF	TGTGCCAGCAGTAGCGGGAGGAACACCGGGGAGCTGTTTTTT	14	many	TRBV6-1	TRBD2	TRBJ2-2
CASSPARNLQFF	TGTGCCAGCAGTCCGGCGAGGAATTTGCAGTTCTTC	12	.	TRBV28	.	TRBJ2-1
CASSFSSGSSDTQYF	TGTGCCAGCAGTTTTTCCAGCGGGAGCTCAGATACGCAGTATTTT	15	once	TRBV12-3/TRBV12-4	TRBD2	TRBJ2-3
CASPNPGLAGSEQFF	TGTGCCAGCCCGAACCCCGGACTAGCGGGATCTGAGCAGTTCTTC	15	.	TRBV12-3/TRBV12-4	TRBD2	TRBJ2-1
CAISDRDTVSTDTQYF	TGTGCCATCAGTGATAGGGACACAGTGAGCACAGATACGCAGTATTTT	16	many	TRBV10-3	.	TRBJ2-3
CASRNWGQGASGTDTQYF	TGTGCCAGCAGGAATTGGGGGCAGGGGGCTTCGGGCACAGATACGCAGTATTTT	18	.	TRBV2	TRBD1	TRBJ2-3
CASSYGTGEADTF	TGTGCCAGCAGTTATGGGACGGGGGAGGCCGACACCTTC	13	many	TRBV28	.	TRBJ1-2
CASSFSFDRGRSDYGYTF	TGTGCCAGCAGTTTCTCTTTCGACAGGGGACGGTCCGACTATGGCTACACCTTC	18	many	TRBV27	TRBD1	TRBJ1-2
CASSLSLLAGENGELFF	TGTGCCAGCAGCTTATCTTTACTAGCGGGAGAGAACGGGGAGCTGTTTTTT	17	few	TRBV7-9	TRBD2	TRBJ2-2
CASSPAGTSGRKTQYF	TGTGCCAGCAGTCCCGCCGGGACTAGCGGGAGGAAGACCCAGTACTTC	16	.	TRBV27	TRBD2	TRBJ2-5
CASRAQGTTGELFF	TGTGCCAGCAGAGCGCAGGGGACAACCGGGGAGCTGTTTTTT	14	.	TRBV28	.	TRBJ2-2
CASSIRRQENTEAFF	TGTGCCAGTAGTATAAGACGGCAGGAGAACACTGAAGCTTTCTTT	15	many	TRBV19	.	TRBJ1-1
CAWSALYEQYF	TGTGCCTGGAGTGCCTTGTACGAGCAGTACTTC	11	many	TRBV30	.	TRBJ2-7
CSANGQRQETQYF	TGCAGTGCTAATGGACAGCGTCAAGAGACCCAGTACTTC	13	many	TRBV20-1	.	TRBJ2-5
CATSEWTSGGEQFF	TGTGCCACCAGTGAGTGGACTAGCGGGGGTGAGCAGTTCTTC	14	few	TRBV24-1	TRBD2	TRBJ2-1
CANRRTGNYGYTF	TGTGCCAACAGACGCACAGGAAACTATGGCTACACCTTC	13	many	TRBV27	.	TRBJ1-2
CASSRDRGSGELFF	TGTGCCAGCAGTCGGGACAGGGGCTCCGGGGAGCTGTTTTTT	14	many	TRBV12-3/TRBV12-4	TRBD1	TRBJ2-2
CASNPKVREVYNEQFF	TGTGCCAGCAATCCAAAGGTGCGGGAGGTCTACAATGAGCAGTTCTTC	16	.	TRBV7-8	TRBD2	TRBJ2-1
CASSFNTEAFF	TGTGCCAGCAGTTTCAACACTGAAGCTTTCTTT	11	many	TRBV12-3/TRBV12-4	.	TRBJ1-1
CASSLGGAGHDNSPLHF	TGTGCCAGCAGCTTAGGGGGGGCGGGACACGATAATTCACCCCTCCACTTT	17	many	TRBV7-8	.	TRBJ1-6
CASSWTSPGELFF	TGCGCCAGCAGCTGGACTAGCCCCGGGGAGCTGTTTTTT	13	.	TRBV5-1	TRBD2	TRBJ2-2
CASSLVPLLNTEAFF	TGTGCCAGCAGCTTAGTCCCCTTACTGAACACTGAAGCTTTCTTT	15	many	TRBV7-2	.	TRBJ1-1
CASSYVSPSSNEQFF	TGTGCCAGCAGTTACGTGTCCCCATCAAGCAATGAGCAGTTCTTC	15	few	TRBV6-2/TRBV6-3	.	TRBJ2-1
CASSELAGSYNEQFF	TGTGCCAGCAGTGAACTAGCGGGCTCCTACAATGAGCAGTTCTTC	15	many	TRBV6-4	TRBD2	TRBJ2-1
CASSSRRTGDPRQYF	TGTGCCAGCAGTTCCCGGAGGACGGGAGACCCACGGCAGTACTTC	15	.	TRBV11-3	.	TRBJ2-7
CASSLKDEQFF	TGTGCCAGCAGCTTGAAGGATGAGCAGTTCTTC	11	many	TRBV11-2	.	TRBJ2-1